Shown below are 28 T cell receptor beta chains from a single sample sequenced in a study of cytomegalovirus exposure and HLA in healthy donors. In the PCR, 60 Vbeta and 13 Jbeta primers were used. The table came from immunoSEQ multiplex PCR; TCRdb's copy has only in-frame clones and leaves some out. The table shows more than 50,000 clones, with around 70% occurring only once. The specimen was PBMCs. The receptors here all came from a woman aged 55-69 years in good health and CMV-seropositive.

This rearrangement joins TRBV7-9 to TRBJ1-5, with a weak D call TRBD1 (5 bases). The CDR3 length is 12 residues. Germline CDR1 is SEHNR and CDR2 is FQNEAQ (reference sequence). Trimming removed 0 bases at V and 10 bases at J, with 7 bases between. The CDR3 nucleotides are TGTGCCAGCAGCTTAGCCTGGGGCCCCCAGCATTTT. It is translated as CASSLAWGPQHF. Full variable domain (remainder filled in from reference TRBV7-9 and TRBJ1-5): DTGVSQNPRHKITKRGQNVTFRCDPISEHNRLYWYRQTLGQGPEFLTYFQNEAQLEKSRLLSDRFSAERPKGSFSTLEIQRTEQGDSAMYLCASSLAWGPQHFGDGTRLSIL.

This rearrangement joins TRBV7-2 to TRBJ1-6; D is possibly TRBD1 (5 bases). Trimming removed 7 bases at V and 6 bases at J, with 16 bases between. The CDR3 extends over 15 amino acids. Germline loops: CDR1 SGHTA, CDR2 FQGNSA. This CDR3 is CASTPADRSNSPLHF. CDR3 bases: TGTGCCAGCACCCCCGCCGACAGAAGTAATTCACCCCTCCACTTT.

The chain is built from TRBV29-1 and TRBJ1-1; D ambiguous. Trimming removed 4 bases from V and 4 bases from J, with 13 bases in between. CDR3 size: 13 residues. Germline CDR1 SQVTM, CDR2 ANQGSEA. The CDR3 nucleotides read TGCAGCGTTGGGTTAGGGAGCCGCACTGAAGCTTTCTTT. Encoded protein: CSVGLGSRTEAFF.

This rearrangement joins TRBV4-2 to TRBJ1-5; 8 bases are shared with TRBD1. The CDR3 totals 19 residues. With 0 bases clipped from V and 5 bases from J, the junction kept 15 bases outside the gene matches. Germline V CDR1 and CDR2: LGHNA, YNFKEQ. Written as DNA, the CDR3 is TGTGCCAGCAGCCAAGAACCATATAGCCCCGGGACAGGTTATCAGCCCCAGCATTTT. Encoded protein: CASSQEPYSPGTGYQPQHF.

V usage is TRBV19 and J usage is TRBJ2-1; 8 positions agree with TRBD2. The CDR3 runs 13 residues. With 8 bases clipped from V and 9 bases from J, the junction kept 9 bases outside the gene matches. CDR1 LNHDA and CDR2 SQIVND come from the germline V gene (reference sequence). The CDR3 DNA follows: TGTGCCAGTGCTCCGGGACTAGAATTTGAGCAGTTCTTC. Amino acids: CASAPGLEFEQFF.

V gene TRBV19 combines with J gene TRBJ2-3; tentatively, D is TRBD2 (6 bases). V was trimmed by 6 bases and J by 2 bases, leaving 18 bases between them. In germline, CDR1 is LNHDA, CDR2 SQIVND (reference sequence). The CDR3 length is 16 residues. The CDR3 is CASSPLGGEFTDTQYF. The CDR3 nucleotides read TGTGCCAGTAGCCCCTTGGGCGGGGAGTTCACAGATACGCAGTATTTT.

This chain connects TRBV30 to TRBJ1-6, with TRBD1 as a possible D gene (6 bases). CDR1 is GTSNPN and CDR2 is SVGIG in the germline V gene (reference sequence). The CDR3 covers 17 residues. V was shortened by 0 bases and J by 0 bases, with 12 bases between the two germline ends. DNA for the CDR3: TGTGCCTGGAGTGTACGGCGAGGGGGCTCCTATAATTCACCCCTCCACTTT. Translating gives CAWSVRRGGSYNSPLHF.

V is TRBV7-2 and J is TRBJ2-1, with a weak D call TRBD2 (6 bases). CDR1 is SGHTA, CDR2 FQGNSA, per germline. V was cut by 4 bases and J by 0 bases, with 13 bases left in between. The CDR3 runs to 16 residues. For the CDR3, the DNA is TGTGCCAGCAGCTCTTGGCGGGGTGGCTCCTACAATGAGCAGTTCTTC. It yields the protein CASSSWRGGSYNEQFF.

The chain is built from TRBV7-8 and TRBJ1-2; 7 bases are shared with TRBD1. Germline V gene lookup returns CDR1 SGHVS and CDR2 FQNEAQ. The CDR3 is 14 amino acids. Trimming removed 4 bases from V and 8 bases from J; junction bases left unmatched: 10. The CDR3 sequence: CASSSLEGAEGYTF. The CDR3 region has the DNA TGTGCCAGCAGCTCCCTTGAGGGGGCTGAAGGCTACACCTTC.

The chain carries TRBV13 and TRBJ2-3, with D unresolved. This CDR3 is built from 14 residues. CDR1 and CDR2 from the germline V gene are PRHDT and FYEKMQ (reference sequence). Trimming shortened V by 3 bases and J by 3 bases, and 10 bases separated the two germline ends. The CDR3 sequence: CASSLSKRTDTQYF. CDR3 coding DNA: TGTGCCAGCAGCTTGAGTAAACGGACAGATACGCAGTATTTT.

V usage is TRBV7-8 and J usage is TRBJ1-4; unclear D gene. V was clipped by 3 bases and J by 0 bases, with 17 bases between them. The CDR3 extends over 18 amino acids. The germline V gene has CDR1 SGHVS and CDR2 FQNEAQ. Here the CDR3 reads CASSFPEAEPATNEKLFF. The CDR3, as DNA: TGTGCCAGCAGCTTCCCGGAGGCAGAGCCTGCAACTAATGAAAAACTGTTTTTT.

V gene TRBV4-1 combines with J gene TRBJ1-6; perhaps TRBD1 as D (5 bases). With 3 bases removed from V and 9 bases from J, the gap between germline ends came to 9 bases. The CDR3 runs 13 residues. The germline V gene has CDR1 MGHRA and CDR2 YSYEKL. CDR3 sequence: CASSQEGASPLHF. CDR3 coding DNA: TGCGCCAGCAGCCAGGAAGGGGCTTCACCCCTCCACTTT.

This clone came up once. The chain has TRBV21-1 and TRBJ2-7; the D call of TRBD1 is as the table states it, not checked on the DNA. TRBV21-1 is designated a pseudogene. The CDR3 length is 16 residues. CDR3 protein: CASSTIPTTGRGEQYF. CDR3 nucleotides: TGTGCCAGCAGCACAATACCGACAACGGGCAGGGGCGAGCAGTACTTC.

The chain uses TRBV6-5 and TRBJ1-6; TRBD1 matches 7 bases. The germline V gene encodes CDR1 MNHEY and CDR2 SVGAGI. The V gene end was trimmed by 5 bases and the J gene end by 6 bases; junction bases not matched to a gene: 7. The CDR3 runs to 15 residues. In DNA form, the CDR3 reads TGTGCCAGCAGTGGCCGGACAGGACGTAATTCACCCCTCCACTTT. Translated, it gives CASSGRTGRNSPLHF.

The chain is built from TRBV12-5 and TRBJ1-1, with 7 bases identical to TRBD1. Germline assignment: CDR1 LGHNT and CDR2 FRNRAP. The trim removed 6 bases at V and 3 bases at J, leaving 7 bases unmatched. This CDR3 is built from 14 residues. DNA for the CDR3: TGTGCTAGTGGCCAGGGCCAGGGGGACACTGAAGCTTTCTTT. Translated, it gives CASGQGQGDTEAFF.

The V and J genes are TRBV9 and TRBJ2-7; TRBD1 aligns across 7 bases. The length of the CDR3 is 15 residues. The germline V gene encodes CDR1 SGDLS and CDR2 YYNGEE. The trim removed 4 bases at V and 0 bases at J, leaving 7 bases unmatched. Here the CDR3 DNA reads TGTGCCAGCAGCTTAACCGGGACAGCCTCCTACGAGCAGTACTTC. It encodes CASSLTGTASYEQYF.

The chain couples TRBV5-6 to TRBJ2-1, with 13 bases lining up with TRBD2. Germline lookup yields CDR1 SGHDT and CDR2 YYEEEE. The junction had 3 bases not matched to a gene; V was cut back by 4 bases and J by 8 bases. The length of the CDR3 is 14 residues. The CDR3 sequence is CASSPGLAGHEQFF. The CDR3 nucleotides are TGTGCCAGCAGCCCGGGACTAGCGGGACATGAGCAGTTCTTC.

The chain employs TRBV9 and TRBJ2-3; 7 bases agree with TRBD2. Per germline, CDR1 SGDLS and CDR2 YYNGEE. The ends lost 0 bases at V and 2 bases at J; junction bases unmatched: 9. The CDR3 has 17 residues. The CDR3 DNA is TGTGCCAGCAGCGTAGGAGTGGGAGGGGCCCCCACAGATACGCAGTATTTT. Its translation is CASSVGVGGAPTDTQYF.

This clone has only one observation. V is TRBV7-2 and J is TRBJ1-2; D not certain. Germline CDR1 and CDR2: SGHTA and FQGNSA. The CDR3 length is 12 residues. Trimming cost V 5 bases and J 1 base, with 5 bases left between them. The CDR3 DNA is TGTGCCAGCAGCCCGTTTAACTATGGCTACACCTTC. Amino acids: CASSPFNYGYTF.

The V and J genes are TRBV27 and TRBJ1-1; possibly TRBD1 for D (6 bases). Trimming cost V 1 base and J 1 base, with 7 bases left between them. CDR1 and CDR2 from the germline V gene are MNHEY and SMNVEV (reference sequence). This CDR3 spans 14 amino acids. The CDR3 coding sequence is TGTGCCAGCAGTTTATTCAGGGGGAACACTGAAGCTTTCTTT. Translating it yields CASSLFRGNTEAFF.

In this sample, this clone turned up a few times. The chain is built from TRBV6-1 and TRBJ2-7, with TRBD1 matching over 9 bases. CDR1 is MNHNS and CDR2 is SASEGT in the germline V gene. With V trimmed by 8 bases and J by 2 bases, 4 bases remained unmatched. This CDR3 comprises 13 residues. This CDR3 reads CASGDRAPYEQYF. DNA of the CDR3: TGTGCCAGCGGGGACAGGGCCCCCTACGAGCAGTACTTC.

This clone was observed a few times. The chain uses TRBV5-6 and TRBJ1-2, with D possibly being TRBD1 (6 bases). V was trimmed by 3 bases and J by 3 bases, leaving 12 bases between them. The CDR3 runs to 14 residues. Per the germline V gene, CDR1 is SGHDT and CDR2 is YYEEEE. The CDR3: CASSYSGVDYGYTF. The CDR3 nucleotides are TGTGCCAGCAGCTATTCAGGGGTTGACTATGGCTACACCTTC. Filled out from reference TRBV5-6 and TRBJ1-2, the complete variable domain reads DAGVTQSPTHLIKTRGQQVTLRCSPKSGHDTVSWYQQALGQGPQFIFQYYEEEERQRGNFPDRFSGHQFPNYSSELNVNALLLGDSALYLCASSYSGVDYGYTFGSGTRLTVV.

This clone has a handful of counts. The V call is TRBV10-3, the J call TRBJ2-7, with 8 bases that match TRBD1. The CDR3 loop spans 16 amino acids. V shed 2 bases and J 0 bases; nucleotides not matched to a gene: 6. Germline V gives CDR1 ENHRY, CDR2 SYGVKD. As DNA, the CDR3 is TGTGCCATCAGTGAGGTGGGGGACAGGAGCTCCTACGAGCAGTACTTC. Amino acid sequence: CAISEVGDRSSYEQYF.

A note on this clone: One junction end does not reproduce the germline sequence, and a read error may be involved. The V gene is TRBV7-9, the J gene TRBJ2-7; 8 bases are shared with TRBD2. The germline V gene has CDR1 SEHNR and CDR2 FQNEAQ (reference sequence). The CDR3 is 15 residues long. The CDR3 coding sequence is TGTTCCAGCAGCTTAGAAGGACTAGCAGGCTACGAGCAGTACTTC. It codes for CSSSLEGLAGYEQYF.

V usage is TRBV5-4 and J usage is TRBJ1-1; D call uncertain. The V end was cut by 0 bases, the J end by 4 bases, with 4 bases between. The V gene's germline CDR1 is SGHNT and CDR2 YYREEE (reference sequence). The length of the CDR3 is 12 residues. CDR3 sequence reads: CASSLDSTEAFF. DNA of the CDR3: TGTGCCAGCAGCTTGGACAGCACTGAAGCTTTCTTT.

The chain is built from TRBV7-3 and TRBJ2-7, with TRBD2 matching over 8 bases. This CDR3 is 15 amino acids long. Germline V CDR1 and CDR2: SGHTA, FQGTGA. Trimming removed 3 bases from V and 0 bases from J; junction bases left unmatched: 4. The CDR3 bases are TGTGCCAGCAGCTTTAGCGGGGACCCCTCCTACGAGCAGTACTTC. It translates to CASSFSGDPSYEQYF.

For this clone: One junction end does not reproduce the germline sequence, and a read error may be involved. V is TRBV28 and J is TRBJ1-1, with a possible D match to TRBD1 (5 bases). Germline CDR1 and CDR2: MDHEN and SYDVKM. CDR3 length: 16 residues. CDR3 residues: CASTLGTPRMKTEAFF. The CDR3 nucleotides read TGTGCCAGCACCTTAGGGACTCCTAGAATGAAGACTGAAGCTTTCTTT.

J is TRBJ2-2 and V is TRBV7-2; 8 bases fit TRBD2. The length of the CDR3 is 16 residues. V gave up 7 bases and J gave up 5 bases; unmatched junction bases: 12. Germline lookup yields CDR1 SGHTA and CDR2 FQGNSA. The CDR3 DNA reads TGTGCCAGCACCACCCGCGGCGGGGGGACTACCGGGGAGCTGTTTTTT. It is translated as CASTTRGGGTTGELFF.